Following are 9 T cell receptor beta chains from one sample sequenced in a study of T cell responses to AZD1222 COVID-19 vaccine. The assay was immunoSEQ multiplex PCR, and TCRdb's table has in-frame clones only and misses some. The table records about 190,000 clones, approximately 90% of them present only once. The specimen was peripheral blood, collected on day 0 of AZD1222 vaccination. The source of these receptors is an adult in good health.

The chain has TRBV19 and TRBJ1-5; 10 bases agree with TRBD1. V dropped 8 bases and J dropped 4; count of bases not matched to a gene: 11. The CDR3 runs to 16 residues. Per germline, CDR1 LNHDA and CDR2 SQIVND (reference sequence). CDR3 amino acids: CASDYRDRGVNQPQHF. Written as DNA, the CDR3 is TGTGCCAGTGATTACCGGGACAGGGGTGTAAATCAGCCCCAGCATTTT.

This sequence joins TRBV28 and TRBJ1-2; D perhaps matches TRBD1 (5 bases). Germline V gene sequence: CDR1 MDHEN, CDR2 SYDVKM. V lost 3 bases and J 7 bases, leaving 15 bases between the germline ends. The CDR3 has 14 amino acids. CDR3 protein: CASSLARVSSGYTF. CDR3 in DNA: TGTGCCAGCAGTTTGGCCAGGGTGTCGAGTGGCTACACCTTC.

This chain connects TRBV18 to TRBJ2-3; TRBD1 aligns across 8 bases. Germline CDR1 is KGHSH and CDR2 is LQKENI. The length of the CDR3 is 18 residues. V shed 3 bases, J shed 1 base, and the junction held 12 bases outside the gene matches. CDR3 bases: TGTGCCAGCTCACCTAAGCCAACAGTGACAGGGGGCACAGATACGCAGTATTTT. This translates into CASSPKPTVTGGTDTQYF.

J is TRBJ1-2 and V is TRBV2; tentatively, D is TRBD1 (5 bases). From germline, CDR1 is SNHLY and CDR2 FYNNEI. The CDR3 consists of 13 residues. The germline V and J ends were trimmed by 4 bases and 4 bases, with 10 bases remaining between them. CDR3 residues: CASSGLRVYGYTF. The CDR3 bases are TGTGCCAGCAGTGGACTCAGGGTCTATGGCTACACCTTC. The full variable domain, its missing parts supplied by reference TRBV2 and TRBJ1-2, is EPEVTQTPSHQVTQMGQEVILRCVPISNHLYFYWYRQILGQKVEFLVSFYNNEISEKSEIFDDQFSVERPDGSNFTLKIRSTKLEDSAMYFCASSGLRVYGYTFGSGTRLTVV.

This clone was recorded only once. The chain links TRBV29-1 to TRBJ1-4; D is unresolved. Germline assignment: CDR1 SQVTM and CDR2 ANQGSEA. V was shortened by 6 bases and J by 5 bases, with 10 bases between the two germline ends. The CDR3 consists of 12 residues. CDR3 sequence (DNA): TGCAGCGTGCGGACCGGGAATGAAAAACTGTTTTTT. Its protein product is CSVRTGNEKLFF.

CDR3 sequence reads: CASSLAPGQGDTEAFF. The CDR3 DNA reads TGCGCCAGCAGCTTGGCCCCGGGACAGGGAGACACTGAAGCTTTCTTT. The gene calls are TRBV5-1 and TRBJ1-1, with 9 bases lining up with TRBD1. This CDR3 is built from 16 residues. Losses at the gene ends were 0 bases for V and 3 bases for J; bases not matched to a gene: 6. Looked up from germline, CDR1 is SGHRS and CDR2 is YFSETQ.

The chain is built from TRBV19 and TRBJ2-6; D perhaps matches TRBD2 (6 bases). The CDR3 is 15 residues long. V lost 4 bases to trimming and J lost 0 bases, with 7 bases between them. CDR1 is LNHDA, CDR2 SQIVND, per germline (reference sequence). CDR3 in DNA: TGTGCCAGTAGTACGGGGGTCTCTGGGGCCAACGTCCTGACTTTC. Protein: CASSTGVSGANVLTF.

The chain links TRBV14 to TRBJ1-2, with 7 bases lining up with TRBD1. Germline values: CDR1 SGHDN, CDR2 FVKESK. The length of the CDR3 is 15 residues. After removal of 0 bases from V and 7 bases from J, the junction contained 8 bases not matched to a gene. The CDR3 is CASSQDRGRGSGYTF. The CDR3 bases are TGTGCCAGCAGCCAAGATCGGGGCAGGGGGTCTGGCTACACCTTC.

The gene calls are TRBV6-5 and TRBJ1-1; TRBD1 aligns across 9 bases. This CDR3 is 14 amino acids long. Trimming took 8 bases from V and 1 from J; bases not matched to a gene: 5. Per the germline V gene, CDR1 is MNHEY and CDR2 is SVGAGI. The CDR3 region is CASGTGGENTEAFF. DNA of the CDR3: TGTGCCAGCGGTACAGGGGGCGAGAACACTGAAGCTTTCTTT.